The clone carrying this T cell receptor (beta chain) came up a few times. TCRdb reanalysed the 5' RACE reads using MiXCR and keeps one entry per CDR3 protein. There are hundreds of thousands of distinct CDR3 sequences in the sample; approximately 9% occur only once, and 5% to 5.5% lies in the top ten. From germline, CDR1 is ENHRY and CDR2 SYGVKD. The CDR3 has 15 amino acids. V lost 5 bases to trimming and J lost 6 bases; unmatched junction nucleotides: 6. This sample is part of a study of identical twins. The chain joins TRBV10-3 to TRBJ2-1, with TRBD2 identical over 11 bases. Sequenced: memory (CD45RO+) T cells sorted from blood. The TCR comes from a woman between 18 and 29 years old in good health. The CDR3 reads CAISSGTSGFNEQFF. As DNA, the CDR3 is TGTGCCATCAGTTCCGGGACTAGCGGATTCAATGAGCAGTTCTTC.